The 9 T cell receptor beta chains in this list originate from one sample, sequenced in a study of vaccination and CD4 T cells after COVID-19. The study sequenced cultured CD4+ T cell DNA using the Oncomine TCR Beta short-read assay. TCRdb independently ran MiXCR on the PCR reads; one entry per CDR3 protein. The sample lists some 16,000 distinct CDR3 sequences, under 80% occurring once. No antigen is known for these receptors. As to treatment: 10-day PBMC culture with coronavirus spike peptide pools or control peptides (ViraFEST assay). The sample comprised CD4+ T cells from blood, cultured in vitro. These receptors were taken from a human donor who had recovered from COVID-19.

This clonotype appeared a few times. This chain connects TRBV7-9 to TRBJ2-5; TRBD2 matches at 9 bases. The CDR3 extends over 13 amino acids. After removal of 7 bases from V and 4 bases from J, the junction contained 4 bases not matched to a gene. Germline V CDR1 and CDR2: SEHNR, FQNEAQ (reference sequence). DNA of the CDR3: TGTGCCAGCAACCCGACTAGCGGAGAGACCCAGTACTTC. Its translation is CASNPTSGETQYF.

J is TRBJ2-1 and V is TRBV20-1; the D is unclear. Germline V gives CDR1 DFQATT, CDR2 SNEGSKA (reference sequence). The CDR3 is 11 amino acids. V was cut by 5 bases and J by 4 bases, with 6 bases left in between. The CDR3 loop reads CSAATYNEQFF. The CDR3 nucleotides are TGCAGTGCTGCCACGTACAATGAGCAGTTCTTC.

CDR3 loop: CASSVGEKLFF. The CDR3 DNA sequence: TGTGCCAGCAGTGTAGGTGAAAAACTGTTTTTT. The gene calls are TRBV6-1 and TRBJ1-4; D is unclear. The V gene's germline CDR1 is MNHNS and CDR2 SASEGT. CDR3 size: 11 residues. The V end lost 4 bases, the J end lost 7 bases, and 4 bases lay between the germline ends.

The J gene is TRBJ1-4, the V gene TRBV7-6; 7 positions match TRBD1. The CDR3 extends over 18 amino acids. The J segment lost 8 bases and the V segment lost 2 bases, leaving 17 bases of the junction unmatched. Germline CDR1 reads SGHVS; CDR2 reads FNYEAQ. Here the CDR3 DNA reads TGTGCCAGCAGCTTATCTTACAGGGGCCCCCCTCAGGAGGAAAAACTGTTTTTT. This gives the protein CASSLSYRGPPQEEKLFF.

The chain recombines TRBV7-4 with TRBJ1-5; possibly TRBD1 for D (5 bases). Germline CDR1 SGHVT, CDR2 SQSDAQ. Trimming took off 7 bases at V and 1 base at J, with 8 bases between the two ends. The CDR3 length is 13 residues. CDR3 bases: TGTGCCAGCACCCGACAGAGCAATCAGCCCCAGCATTTT. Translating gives CASTRQSNQPQHF. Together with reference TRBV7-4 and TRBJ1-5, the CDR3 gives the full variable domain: GAGVSQSPRYKVAKRGRDVALRCDSISGHVTLYWYRQTLGQGSEVLTYSQSDAQRDKSGRPSGRFSAERPERSVSTLKIQRTEQGDSAVYLCASTRQSNQPQHFGDGTRLSIL.

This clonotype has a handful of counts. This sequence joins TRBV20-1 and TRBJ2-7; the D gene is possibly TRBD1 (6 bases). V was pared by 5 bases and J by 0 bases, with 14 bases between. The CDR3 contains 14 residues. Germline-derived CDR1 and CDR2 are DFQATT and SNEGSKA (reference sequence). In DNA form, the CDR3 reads TGCAGTGCTCAAGGGGGAACCAGCTCCTACGAGCAGTACTTC. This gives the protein CSAQGGTSSYEQYF.

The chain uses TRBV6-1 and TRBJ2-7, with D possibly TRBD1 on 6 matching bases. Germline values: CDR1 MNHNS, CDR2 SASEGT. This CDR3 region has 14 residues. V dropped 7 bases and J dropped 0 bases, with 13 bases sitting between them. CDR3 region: CASTYGGLSYEQYF. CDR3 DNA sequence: TGTGCCAGCACGTATGGGGGCCTCTCCTACGAGCAGTACTTC.

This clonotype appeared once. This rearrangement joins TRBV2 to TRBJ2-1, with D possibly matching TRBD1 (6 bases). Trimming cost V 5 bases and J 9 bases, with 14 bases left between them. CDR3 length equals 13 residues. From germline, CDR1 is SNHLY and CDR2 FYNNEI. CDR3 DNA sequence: TGTGCCAGCAGTACCGAACAGGGAATTGAGCAGTTCTTC. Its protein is CASSTEQGIEQFF.

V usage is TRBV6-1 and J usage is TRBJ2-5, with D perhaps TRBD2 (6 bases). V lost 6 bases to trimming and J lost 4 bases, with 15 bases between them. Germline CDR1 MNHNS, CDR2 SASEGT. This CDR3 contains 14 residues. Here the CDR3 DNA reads TGTGCCAGCAGGGCGACGCGGGAAGGAGAGACCCAGTACTTC. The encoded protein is CASRATREGETQYF.